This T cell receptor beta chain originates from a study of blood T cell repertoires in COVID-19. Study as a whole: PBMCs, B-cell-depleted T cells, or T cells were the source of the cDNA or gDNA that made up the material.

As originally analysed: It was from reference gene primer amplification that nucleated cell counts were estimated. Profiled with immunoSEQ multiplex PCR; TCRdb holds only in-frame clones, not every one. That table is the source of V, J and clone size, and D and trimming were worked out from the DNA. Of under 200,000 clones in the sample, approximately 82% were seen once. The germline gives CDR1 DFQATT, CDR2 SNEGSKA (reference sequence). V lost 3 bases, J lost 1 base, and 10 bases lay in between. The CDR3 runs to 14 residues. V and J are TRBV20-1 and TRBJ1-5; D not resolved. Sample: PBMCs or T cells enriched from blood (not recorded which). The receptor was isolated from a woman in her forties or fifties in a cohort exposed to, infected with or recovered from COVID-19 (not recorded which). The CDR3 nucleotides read TGCAGTGCTAGTCGCTCCAGAAGCAATCAGCCCCAGCATTTT. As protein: CSASRSRSNQPQHF.